The 19 T cell receptor beta chains below were found in one sample sequenced in a study of response to subunit inactivated influenza vaccine. TCRdb re-derived calls from the RT-PCR reads in MiXCR, one entry per CDR3 protein. The profile covers around 540,000 distinct CDR3 sequences, with about 10% appearing a single time and roughly 10% taken by the ten largest. This sample comprised PBMCs from blood, obtained on the day of vaccination. Receptors were obtained from a man aged 50 to 59 who received an inactivated influenza vaccine.

This clonotype was detected a few times. The chain uses TRBV12-5 and TRBJ2-3; TRBD1 matches at 11 bases. Trimming took 5 bases from V and 2 from J; bases not matched to a gene: 6. The CDR3 loop spans 16 amino acids. Germline V lookup: CDR1 LGHNT, CDR2 FRNRAP. CDR3: CASGPGQGGFTDTQYF. The CDR3, as DNA: TGTGCTAGTGGTCCGGGACAGGGGGGGTTCACAGATACGCAGTATTTT.

The gene calls are TRBV5-1 and TRBJ2-2; TRBD1 matches at 9 bases. The V gene's germline CDR1 is SGHRS and CDR2 YFSETQ. Trimming took 4 bases from V and 4 from J; bases not matched to a gene: 8. The CDR3 has 16 residues. The CDR3 region is CASSLNRGPGTGELFF. CDR3 sequence (DNA): TGCGCCAGCAGCCTGAACAGGGGGCCAGGCACCGGGGAGCTGTTTTTT.

The rearrangement uses TRBV6-2 or TRBV6-3 and TRBJ2-7; TRBD2 is a possible D gene (5 bases). With 0 bases removed from V and 0 bases from J, the gap between germline ends came to 12 bases. CDR1 and CDR2 (germline): MNHEY, SVGEGT. This CDR3 is built from 16 residues. Here the CDR3 reads CASSYSRATSSYEQYF. CDR3 nucleotide sequence: TGTGCCAGCAGTTACTCGAGGGCAACGAGCTCCTACGAGCAGTACTTC.

The sample holds many counts of this clonotype. In DNA form, the CDR3 reads TGCGCCAGCAGTCCCGGGACAGGGGTAACCTACGAGCAGTACTTC. Translation: CASSPGTGVTYEQYF. This sequence joins TRBV5-1 and TRBJ2-7, with 10 bases lining up with TRBD1. The CDR3 is 15 residues long. The junction had 7 bases not matched to a gene; V was cut back by 5 bases and J by 2 bases. CDR1 is SGHRS, CDR2 YFSETQ, per germline.

This clonotype was counted only a few times. The rearrangement uses TRBV28 and TRBJ2-5, with 7 bases identical to TRBD2. From germline, CDR1 is MDHEN and CDR2 SYDVKM. This CDR3 has 14 residues. The V and J ends lost 3 bases and 5 bases, in that order; junction bases with no gene match: 6. The CDR3 DNA follows: TGTGCCAGCAGTTTCTCCGCCGGGGGGGAGACCCAGTACTTC. Residues: CASSFSAGGETQYF.

The chain joins TRBV12-3 or TRBV12-4 to TRBJ1-4, with D unresolved. With 5 bases removed from V and 3 bases from J, the gap between germline ends came to 13 bases. The CDR3 spans 15 residues. This CDR3 is CASSPEWLANEKLFF. The CDR3 nucleotides read TGTGCCAGCAGTCCCGAGTGGCTGGCTAATGAAAAACTGTTTTTT.

This clonotype came up a few times. This sequence joins TRBV28 and TRBJ1-2, with D unresolved. In germline, CDR1 is MDHEN, CDR2 SYDVKM. V lost 5 bases and J lost 8, with 12 bases in between. The CDR3 length is 12 residues. The CDR3 DNA reads as TGTGCCAGCAGTGTTCACCCGGAAGGCTACACCTTC. Translated, it gives CASSVHPEGYTF.

This clonotype has just a few counts. This chain joins TRBV6-2 or TRBV6-3 and TRBJ2-1, with D maybe TRBD1 (6 bases). This CDR3 contains 13 residues. Germline V gene data show CDR1 as MNHEY and CDR2 as SVGEGT. Trimming pared 3 bases from V and 10 bases from J, leaving 13 bases between. The chain's CDR3 is CASSYQGLGEQFF. Here the CDR3 DNA reads TGTGCCAGCAGTTATCAGGGGCTTGGCGAGCAGTTCTTC.

The genes are TRBV28 and TRBJ2-1; D might be TRBD1 (6 bases). V lost 6 bases to trimming and J lost 2 bases, with 11 bases between them. Germline lookup yields CDR1 MDHEN and CDR2 SYDVKM. This CDR3 spans 14 amino acids. The DNA of the CDR3 is TGTGCCAGCAGAGACGACAGGACCTACAATGAGCAGTTCTTC. Amino acid sequence: CASRDDRTYNEQFF. Variable domain in full (rest from reference TRBV28 and TRBJ2-1): DVKVTQSSRYLVKRTGEKVFLECVQDMDHENMFWYRQDPGLGLRLIYFSYDVKMKEKGDIPEGYSVSREKKERFSLILESASTNQTSMYLCASRDDRTYNEQFFGPGTRLTVL.

This clonotype was seen only a few times. The chain links TRBV29-1 to TRBJ2-5; TRBD2 matches at 10 bases. Unmatched junction bases numbered 6, after V lost 0 bases and J lost 2 bases. The CDR3 spans 16 residues. The germline gives CDR1 SQVTM, CDR2 ANQGSEA. CDR3 DNA: TGCAGCGTTGAAGATCTACTAGCGGGATTTCAAGAGACCCAGTACTTC. As protein: CSVEDLLAGFQETQYF.

The V gene is TRBV7-9, the J gene TRBJ2-7, with TRBD2 as a possible D gene (6 bases). CDR3 length equals 13 residues. V gave up 4 bases and J gave up 5 bases, with 12 bases separating them. Per the germline V gene, CDR1 is SEHNR and CDR2 is FQNEAQ (reference sequence). The CDR3 protein is CASSSGLINEQYF. The CDR3 DNA reads TGTGCCAGCAGCTCGGGACTTATTAACGAGCAGTACTTC.

This chain joins TRBV27 and TRBJ1-4, with 7 bases aligning to TRBD1. Germline trimming cut 4 bases from V and 6 bases from J; bases unmatched to any gene: 5. CDR3 size: 14 residues. Germline assignment: CDR1 MNHEY and CDR2 SMNVEV (reference sequence). The CDR3: CASSSHRGDEKLFF. As DNA, the CDR3 is TGTGCCAGCAGTTCCCACAGGGGCGATGAAAAACTGTTTTTT.

CDR3 region: CASSLGTPSYNEQFF. The DNA of the CDR3 is TGTGCCAGCAGCTTAGGGACACCCTCCTACAATGAGCAGTTCTTC. The rearrangement links TRBV7-9 to TRBJ2-1; maybe TRBD1 (5 bases). Germline V gives CDR1 SEHNR, CDR2 FQNEAQ (reference sequence). Deletions cut 1 base from V and 0 bases from J, with 7 bases between. This CDR3 region has 15 residues.

This sequence joins TRBV12-3 or TRBV12-4 and TRBJ1-5; D unresolved. V shed 1 base and J shed 6 bases, with 10 bases lying between them. CDR3 length: 14 residues. The CDR3 DNA sequence: TGTGCCAGCAGTTTAGGAATAGGGCGTCAGCCCCAGCATTTT. Translated: CASSLGIGRQPQHF.

There are a few counts of this clonotype. The V and J genes are TRBV20-1 and TRBJ2-3; no clear D. This CDR3 is built from 15 residues. Between the trimmed V and J ends, which lost 1 base and 3 bases, there was a span of 14 bases. Germline-derived CDR1 and CDR2 are DFQATT and SNEGSKA (reference sequence). Here the CDR3 DNA reads TGCAGTGCTAGAGGTTTTGTTGGGTTGACAGATACGCAGTATTTT. This encodes CSARGFVGLTDTQYF.

A few counts support this clonotype. V gene TRBV28 combines with J gene TRBJ2-7, with D unresolved. V gave up 8 bases and J gave up 3 bases, with 17 bases separating them. This CDR3 spans 14 amino acids. Germline CDR1 MDHEN, CDR2 SYDVKM. In DNA, the CDR3 is TGTGCCAGCCTAGAGGCGTTTAGTGGCTACGAGCAGTACTTC. Protein product: CASLEAFSGYEQYF.

The V gene is TRBV9, the J gene TRBJ1-4, with TRBD1 identical over 12 bases. The junction had 12 bases not matched to a gene; V was cut back by 3 bases and J by 9 bases. The germline CDR1 and CDR2 sequences are SGDLS and YYNGEE. This CDR3 spans 17 amino acids. CDR3 nucleotide sequence: TGTGCCAGCAGCGCCACTGGGACCGGGACAGGGGGCAAAAAACTGTTTTTT. As protein: CASSATGTGTGGKKLFF.

This clonotype was observed many times. The rearrangement joins TRBV7-8 to TRBJ2-1; TRBD1 agrees at 7 bases. V shed 5 bases, J shed 7 bases, and the junction held 8 bases outside the gene matches. The CDR3 totals 14 residues. Germline values: CDR1 SGHVS, CDR2 FQNEAQ. CDR3 nucleotide sequence: TGTGCCAGCAGCCTCGAACAGGGGCGGAATGAGCAGTTCTTC. This encodes CASSLEQGRNEQFF.

This clonotype was counted between two and nine times. The chain carries TRBV6-5 and TRBJ1-2; D ambiguous. Germline CDR1 MNHEY, CDR2 SVGAGI. Trimming took 0 bases from V and 4 from J, leaving 9 bases between them. This CDR3 has 14 residues. CDR3 DNA: TGTGCCAGCAGTTACTCTCCAGCACTCTATGGCTACACCTTC. Translating it yields CASSYSPALYGYTF.